These 10 T cell receptor beta chains came from one sample sequenced in a study of OX40 agonist ivuxolimab in advanced cancers. Assay: immunoSEQ multiplex PCR; the TCRdb copy retains only in-frame clones and omits some. The table has just under 75,000 clones, approximately 92% seen once. The sequences come from CD4+ or CD8+ T cells sorted from blood, collected in a trial of the OX40 agonist ivuxolimab. Receptors originate from an adult with an advanced solid tumor such as melanoma, head and neck, liver or kidney cancer.

For the CDR3, the DNA is TGTGCCAGCACCTGGGGAGGGGACAATGAGCAGTTCTTC. Its protein product is CASTWGGDNEQFF. The chain carries TRBV7-9 and TRBJ2-1, with 7 bases aligning to TRBD2. The CDR3 length is 13 residues. The trim removed 7 bases at V and 5 bases at J, leaving 5 bases unmatched. Germline CDR1 is SEHNR and CDR2 is FQNEAQ (reference sequence).

This chain connects TRBV14 to TRBJ1-2; tentatively, D is TRBD1 (6 bases). Germline values: CDR1 SGHDN, CDR2 FVKESK. V was cut by 1 base and J by 2 bases, with 11 bases left in between. This CDR3 is built from 15 residues. CDR3 residues: CASSQGSTGNYGYTF. The CDR3 DNA reads as TGTGCCAGCAGCCAAGGCTCCACAGGGAACTATGGCTACACCTTC.

The genes are TRBV4-1 and TRBJ2-3, with D possibly being TRBD1 (6 bases). Germline CDR1 is MGHRA and CDR2 is YSYEKL. Trimming took off 3 bases at V and 3 bases at J, with 13 bases between the two ends. The CDR3 totals 15 residues. For the CDR3, the DNA is TGCGCCAGCAGCCAGGCACAGGGACGGACAGATACGCAGTATTTT. The encoded protein is CASSQAQGRTDTQYF.

This chain connects TRBV13 to TRBJ1-3; 7 nucleotides line up with TRBD1. From germline, CDR1 is PRHDT and CDR2 FYEKMQ (reference sequence). The junction had 8 bases not matched to a gene; V was cut back by 5 bases and J by 4 bases. CDR3 length: 15 amino acids. CDR3 residues: CASSPRDSWGNTIYF. In nucleotides, the CDR3 is TGTGCCAGCAGCCCACGGGACAGTTGGGGAAACACCATATATTTT.

The rearrangement links TRBV5-1 to TRBJ2-4; 7 bases match TRBD2. The CDR3 totals 13 residues. V gave up 4 bases and J gave up 8 bases; unmatched junction bases: 6. Germline CDR1 and CDR2: SGHRS and YFSETQ. The CDR3: CASSIGTIDIQYF. The CDR3 region has the DNA TGCGCCAGCAGCATCGGGACTATCGACATTCAGTACTTC.

The chain couples TRBV6-6 to TRBJ2-1; D gene unclear. Germline assignment: CDR1 MNHNY and CDR2 SVGAGI (reference sequence). Trimming removed 6 bases from V and 8 bases from J, with 14 bases in between. The CDR3 extends over 13 amino acids. The CDR3 protein is CASRDRRGDEQFF. Written as DNA, the CDR3 is TGTGCCAGCAGAGACCGAAGAGGCGATGAGCAGTTCTTC.

The rearrangement uses TRBV10-2 and TRBJ1-1; TRBD1 matches at 7 bases. After removal of 7 bases from V and 5 bases from J, the junction contained 10 bases not matched to a gene. CDR1 WSHSY and CDR2 SAAADI come from the germline V gene. The CDR3 spans 14 residues. CDR3 amino acids: CASKMQGGGTEAFF. The CDR3 bases are TGCGCCAGCAAAATGCAGGGGGGGGGTACTGAAGCTTTCTTT.

The V call is TRBV6-5, the J call TRBJ2-5, with D possibly TRBD1 on 6 matching bases. This CDR3 contains 15 residues. Germline V gene data show CDR1 as MNHEY and CDR2 as SVGAGI. The germline V and J ends were trimmed by 6 bases and 3 bases, with 17 bases remaining between them. CDR3 coding DNA: TGTGCCAGCAGCCCCTGGGGCAGGGGCGAAGAGACCCAGTACTTC. As protein: CASSPWGRGEETQYF.

The chain combines TRBV19 with TRBJ2-5; no clear D. The V end lost 1 base, the J end lost 5 bases, and 8 bases lay between the germline ends. Germline lookup yields CDR1 LNHDA and CDR2 SQIVND (reference sequence). The length of the CDR3 is 13 residues. The CDR3 region has the DNA TGTGCCAGTAGTATAGTTGGATTTGAGACCCAGTACTTC. Encoded protein: CASSIVGFETQYF.

This chain uses TRBV5-4 with TRBJ2-1, with D possibly TRBD2 on 5 matching bases. Germline-derived CDR1 and CDR2 are SGHNT and YYREEE (reference sequence). The CDR3 has 15 amino acids. V was shortened by 4 bases and J by 0 bases, with 11 bases between the two germline ends. CDR3 sequence (DNA): TGTGCCAGCAGCCCGGACTCCAGCTCCTACAATGAGCAGTTCTTC. It encodes CASSPDSSSYNEQFF.